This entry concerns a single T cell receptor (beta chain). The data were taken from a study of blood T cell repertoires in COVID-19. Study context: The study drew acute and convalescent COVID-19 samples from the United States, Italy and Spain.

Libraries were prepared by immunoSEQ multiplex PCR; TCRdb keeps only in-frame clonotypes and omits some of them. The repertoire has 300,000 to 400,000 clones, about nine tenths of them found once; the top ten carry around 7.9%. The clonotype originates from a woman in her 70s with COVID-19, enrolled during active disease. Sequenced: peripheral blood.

The CDR3: CSVVGDITGSRRGYTF. The DNA for the CDR3 is TGCAGCGTTGTAGGGGACATTACCGGGTCCCGTCGAGGCTACACCTTC. The chain carries TRBV29-1 and TRBJ1-2; TRBD1 might be the D (6 bases). Germline V lookup: CDR1 SQVTM, CDR2 ANQGSEA. V shed 4 bases and J shed 8 bases, with 26 bases lying between them. The CDR3 is made up of 16 amino acids.